The text below deals with one T cell receptor (beta chain). Generated by immunoSEQ multiplex PCR, the TCRdb table keeps only in-frame clones and is missing some. This table holds about 52,000 clones, approximately 88% found once. Indicated time point: pretreatment peripheral blood. The sample originates from a study of PD-L1 blockade in urothelial cancer. Looking at the study overall: The authors examined blood 3 weeks (second dose) and 6 weeks after treatment start. Median T cell yield per blood sample was more than 120,000 cells.

The source was PBMCs, collected around atezolizumab (anti-PD-L1) treatment. The TCR sequence derives from a man aged 45-65 years with urothelial cancer.

The CDR3 spells CASSHWAGKEAFF. CDR3 nucleotides: TGTGCCAGCAGCCATTGGGCAGGAAAAGAAGCTTTCTTT. The V gene is TRBV7-9, the J gene TRBJ1-1; D ambiguous. The CDR3 contains 13 residues. The V and J ends lost 5 bases and 8 bases respectively, with 15 bases between them. Germline loops: CDR1 SEHNR, CDR2 FQNEAQ (reference sequence). Full variable domain (missing parts from reference TRBV7-9 and TRBJ1-1): DTGVSQNPRHKITKRGQNVTFRCDPISEHNRLYWYRQTLGQGPEFLTYFQNEAQLEKSRLLSDRFSAERPKGSFSTLEIQRTEQGDSAMYLCASSHWAGKEAFFGQGTRLTVV.